The source of this T cell receptor (beta chain) is a study of neurological immune-mediated disorders. Overall study findings and caveats: No expanded-clone CDR3 amino acid sequence recurred across subjects, suggesting private TCR-beta repertoires. Patients with HTLV-1-associated myelopathy showed the most TCR clonal expansion. Those with multiple sclerosis showed the least, falling below healthy controls.

By 5'RACE with 10-nucleotide random UMIs, the cDNA was made. The authors obtained over 170 million TCR-beta sequences from 15-18 subjects per sequencing run. TCRdb fed the 5' RACE reads into MiXCR, producing one record per CDR3 protein. The data show around 64,000 distinct CDR3 sequences, roughly 12% seen once. The table lists this clonotype with many counts. Its specificity is unknown. Sequencing was performed on PBMCs. This TCR was sampled from a woman between 55 and 75 years old with HTLV-1-associated myelopathy (HAM/TSP).

The CDR3, as DNA: TGTGCCAGCAGCGTAGCTATGGGATTCCGGGAGCAGTTCTTC. Protein sequence: CASSVAMGFREQFF. The chain is built from TRBV9 and TRBJ2-1; the D is unclear. V was pared by 0 bases and J by 10 bases, with 14 bases between. Germline V CDR1 and CDR2: SGDLS, YYNGEE. The CDR3 is 14 amino acids.